The present TCR beta chain was sequenced within a study of spatial heterogeneity in lung cancer. Turning to the study itself: The study consistently detected more beta-chain than alpha-chain sequences.

V was pared by 5 bases and J by 4 bases, with 5 bases between. The CDR3 runs 10 residues. CDR1 and CDR2 from the germline V gene are SQVTM and ANQGSEA. Time point specified: sample taken at primary tumor resection. Unsorted samples of tumor, nontumor lung or frozen PBMC had their whole RNA sequenced. TCRdb fed the 5' RACE reads into MiXCR, producing one record per CDR3 protein. The sample lists under 40,000 distinct CDR3 sequences, around 5% seen once, with roughly 27% in the top ten. A few counts support this clonotype. The chain carries TRBV29-1 and TRBJ1-1, with unresolved D. The input for sequencing was PBMCs, taken at surgery. The clonotype originates from a female donor with early-stage non-small cell lung cancer. CDR3 protein: CSVFTTEAFF. In DNA, the CDR3 is TGCAGCGTTTTTACCACTGAAGCTTTCTTT.